This T cell receptor beta chain was profiled in a study of cytomegalovirus exposure and HLA in healthy donors. The PCR was carried out with 60 Vbeta primers and 13 Jbeta primers. The data were produced by immunoSEQ multiplex PCR, yet TCRdb's version contains in-frame clones alone and is incomplete. The table records about 110,000 clones, 69% of them present only once. The J segment lost 0 bases and the V segment lost 5 bases, leaving 4 bases of the junction unmatched. The length of the CDR3 is 15 residues. CDR1 is SGHRS, CDR2 YFSETQ, per germline. The source of this sequence is a woman in her 70s in good health and CMV-seropositive. Input material: PBMCs. J is TRBJ2-1 and V is TRBV5-1; 8 bases match TRBD2. The CDR3 DNA follows: TGCGCCAGCAGAGTAGCGGGGAGCTCCTACAATGAGCAGTTCTTC. Amino acid sequence: CASRVAGSSYNEQFF.